These 28 T cell receptor beta chains were sequenced from one sample in a study of regulatory T cells in long-lasting Graves disease. Sequencing libraries for TCR beta were prepared with iRepertoire HTBI primers and Arm-PCR of CDR3 regions. TCRdb re-called the multiplex PCR reads with MiXCR, one entry per CDR3 protein. The sample contains about 610,000 distinct CDR3 sequences, more than 15% of which appear only once. The sample's time point: newly diagnosed GD, antithyroid drugs for less than 3 months. Generation of the TCR library employed RNA extracted from PBMCs. These data were also filed under a second study, of T cells in Graves' hyperthyroidism and ophthalmopathy.

Source: peripheral blood mononuclear cells (PBMCs), taken at new diagnosis, from a patient treated with antithyroid drugs. The receptors originated from a man between 18 and 35 years old with Graves disease.

The chain is built from TRBV12-5 and TRBJ2-6, with D perhaps given as TRBD1 or TRBD2 (5 bases each). The germline CDR1 and CDR2 sequences are LGHNT and FRNRAP. Between the trimmed V and J ends, which lost 7 bases and 2 bases, there was a span of 12 bases. The CDR3 spans 15 residues. CDR3 in amino acids: CASVHGGTGANVLTF. The CDR3 nucleotides are TGTGCTAGTGTACATGGGGGTACTGGGGCCAACGTCCTGACTTTC.

The chain links TRBV30 to TRBJ2-5; possible D gene TRBD1, 6 bases. Trimming stripped 4 bases from V and 1 base from J, with 13 bases between. Germline assignment: CDR1 GTSNPN and CDR2 SVGIG (reference sequence). The CDR3 totals 14 residues. Here the CDR3 reads CAWTARTAQETQYF. The CDR3 region has the DNA TGTGCCTGGACTGCCCGGACAGCCCAAGAGACCCAGTACTTC.

Notes on this clonotype: This may come from a read error, since a much larger clone is one base off. The V gene is TRBV6-2 or TRBV6-3, the J gene TRBJ2-7, with D possibly TRBD1 on 6 matching bases. Trimming took off 6 bases at V and 9 bases at J, with 21 bases between the two ends. Germline V lookup: CDR1 MNHEY, CDR2 SVGEGT. The CDR3 runs to 14 residues. Here the CDR3 reads CASRARDNASPQYF. Here the CDR3 DNA reads TGTGCCAGCAGGGCCAGGGACAACGCGTCCCCGCAGTACTTC.

In its sample, this clonotype was seen many times. The CDR3 reads CAWSVGPRDPYGYTF. The CDR3 DNA sequence: TGTGCCTGGAGTGTGGGTCCCCGGGACCCGTATGGCTACACCTTC. The rearrangement uses TRBV30 and TRBJ1-2; the D gene is possibly TRBD1 (5 bases). V was shortened by 0 bases and J by 5 bases, with 16 bases between the two germline ends. This CDR3 region has 15 residues. Germline values: CDR1 GTSNPN, CDR2 SVGIG (reference sequence). Based on the CDR3 plus reference TRBV30 and TRBJ1-2, the full variable domain is SQTIHQWPATLVQPVGSPLSLECTVEGTSNPNLYWYRQAAGRGLQLLFYSVGIGQISSEVPQNLSASRPQDRQFILSSKKLLLSDSGFYLCAWSVGPRDPYGYTFGSGTRLTVV.

This clonotype was detected a few times. This sequence joins TRBV4-1 and TRBJ1-1; D is possibly TRBD1 (5 bases). CDR1 and CDR2 (germline): MGHRA, YSYEKL. V lost 2 bases and J 0 bases, leaving 10 bases between the germline ends. The CDR3 covers 15 residues. This CDR3 is CASSQRGLMNTEAFF. CDR3 coding DNA: TGCGCCAGCAGCCAAAGGGGCTTAATGAACACTGAAGCTTTCTTT.

This clonotype was counted at least ten times. The rearrangement uses TRBV6-1 and TRBJ1-2; 9 positions match TRBD1. The CDR3 is 14 amino acids. The germline V gene has CDR1 MNHNS and CDR2 SASEGT. J was trimmed by 4 bases and V by 5 bases; bases with no gene match: 5. In nucleotides, the CDR3 is TGTGCCAGCAGTCGGACAGGGGTGGGCTATGGCTACACCTTC. It yields the protein CASSRTGVGYGYTF.

V gene TRBV19 combines with J gene TRBJ2-5, with 15 bases lining up with TRBD2. Germline CDR1 LNHDA, CDR2 SQIVND (reference sequence). J lost 3 bases, V lost 5 bases, and 7 bases had no gene match. This CDR3 contains 17 residues. CDR3 in amino acids: CASSLGTSGRLKETQYF. In DNA form, the CDR3 reads TGTGCCAGTAGTCTCGGGACTAGCGGGAGGCTTAAAGAGACCCAGTACTTC.

The sample holds one count of this clonotype. V is TRBV6-1 and J is TRBJ2-6; TRBD2 is a possible D gene (6 bases). Trimming shortened V by 6 bases and J by 2 bases, and 14 bases separated the two germline ends. Germline V gives CDR1 MNHNS, CDR2 SASEGT. The CDR3 extends over 16 amino acids. The CDR3 nucleotides read TGTGCCAGCAGCCTCCCGGGGGACCCTGGGGCCAACGTCCTGACTTTC. This gives the protein CASSLPGDPGANVLTF.

This clonotype appeared many times. The chain recombines TRBV2 with TRBJ1-5, with 9 bases lining up with TRBD1. V lost 6 bases to trimming and J lost 5 bases; unmatched junction nucleotides: 14. The CDR3 contains 17 residues. Germline-derived CDR1 and CDR2 are SNHLY and FYNNEI. The CDR3 spells CASRPGTGSRRDQPQHF. In nucleotides, the CDR3 is TGTGCCAGCAGACCCGGGACAGGGTCGAGGCGGGATCAGCCCCAGCATTTT.

Many counts were recorded for this clonotype. The chain couples TRBV29-1 to TRBJ2-7; TRBD1 aligns across 12 bases. After removal of 4 bases from V and 5 bases from J, the junction contained 9 bases not matched to a gene. The CDR3 consists of 15 residues. Germline CDR1 is SQVTM and CDR2 is ANQGSEA. CDR3 sequence (DNA): TGCAGCGTTGCTGAATCCGGGACAGGGGGCAACGAGCAGTACTTC. Residues: CSVAESGTGGNEQYF.

The table lists this clonotype with many counts. The chain combines TRBV5-1 with TRBJ2-1; TRBD2 is a possible D gene (5 bases). Trimming shortened V by 3 bases and J by 6 bases, and 13 bases separated the two germline ends. The CDR3 has 14 residues. Germline CDR1 is SGHRS and CDR2 is YFSETQ. The chain's CDR3 is CASSYPREGNEQFF. DNA for the CDR3: TGCGCCAGCAGCTACCCGAGGGAAGGCAATGAGCAGTTCTTC. Full variable domain (outside the CDR3, taken from reference TRBV5-1 and TRBJ2-1): KAGVTQTPRYLIKTRGQQVTLSCSPISGHRSVSWYQQTPGQGLQFLFEYFSETQRNKGNFPGRFSGRQFSNSRSEMNVSTLELGDSALYLCASSYPREGNEQFFGPGTRLTVL.

This clonotype was observed at least ten times. This rearrangement joins TRBV20-1 to TRBJ2-7; D tentatively reads TRBD1 or TRBD2 (6 bases each). Deletions cut 3 bases from V and 1 base from J, with 16 bases between. The CDR3 loop spans 15 amino acids. Germline V gene lookup returns CDR1 DFQATT and CDR2 SNEGSKA (reference sequence). The CDR3 bases are TGCAGTGCTAGTGACGGGGGCGTGAGTTCCTACGAGCAGTACTTC. Encoded protein: CSASDGGVSSYEQYF.

This clonotype was detected ten times or more. The chain employs TRBV10-3 and TRBJ2-1; the D is unclear. The CDR3 is 13 amino acids. V lost 1 base and J lost 6, with 7 bases in between. Germline V lookup: CDR1 ENHRY, CDR2 SYGVKD. CDR3 DNA: TGTGCCATCAGTGAGTATCCGGCCAATGAGCAGTTCTTC. Protein product: CAISEYPANEQFF.

This clonotype was recorded at least ten times. The chain carries TRBV27 and TRBJ2-1; TRBD2 is a possible D gene (6 bases). CDR3 size: 17 residues. V shed 0 bases and J shed 4 bases, with 16 bases lying between them. Looked up from germline, CDR1 is MNHEY and CDR2 is SMNVEV (reference sequence). CDR3 sequence: CASSLSFRERSYNEQFF. CDR3 in DNA: TGTGCCAGCAGTTTATCCTTCCGGGAGCGTAGTTACAATGAGCAGTTCTTC.

This clonotype was detected ten times or more. The gene calls are TRBV20-1 and TRBJ2-7; possible D gene TRBD2, 5 bases. The CDR3 runs 14 residues. From germline, CDR1 is DFQATT and CDR2 SNEGSKA (reference sequence). V was shortened by 1 base and J by 3 bases, with 13 bases between the two germline ends. The CDR3, as DNA: TGCAGTGCTAGAGGGTCCCGAGGGAGCTACGAGCAGTACTTC. Its protein is CSARGSRGSYEQYF.

This clonotype was detected ten times or more. The chain carries TRBV11-2 and TRBJ2-7; D gene unclear. Germline values: CDR1 SGHAT, CDR2 FQNNGV. V lost 5 bases and J lost 9, with 11 bases in between. The CDR3 is 11 amino acids. The CDR3 spells CASSALLGQYF. CDR3 nucleotide sequence: TGTGCCAGCAGCGCCTTATTGGGGCAGTACTTC.

The chain has TRBV12-3 or TRBV12-4 and TRBJ1-5, with D tentatively TRBD1 (5 bases). The CDR3 has 15 residues. V lost 9 bases and J 2 bases, leaving 17 bases between the germline ends. The CDR3 bases are TGTGCCAGTCGCAGGCCGACGGGGGGCAATCAGCCCCAGCATTTT. Protein sequence: CASRRPTGGNQPQHF.

This clonotype was seen repeatedly, ten times or more. This chain links TRBV28 with TRBJ2-3; 7 nucleotides align to TRBD2. J lost 3 bases, V lost 5 bases, and 14 bases had no gene match. The CDR3 is 17 residues long. Germline V lookup: CDR1 MDHEN, CDR2 SYDVKM. CDR3 nucleotides: TGTGCCAGCAGTCCCTATACGGGGCGGGAGCTTACAGATACGCAGTATTTT. This gives the protein CASSPYTGRELTDTQYF.

This clonotype was seen repeatedly, ten times or more. The chain employs TRBV3-1 and TRBJ2-2; D perhaps matches TRBD2 (6 bases). This CDR3 has 15 amino acids. The V end lost 4 bases, the J end lost 4 bases, and 13 bases lay between the germline ends. Germline CDR1 LGHDT, CDR2 YNNKEL (reference sequence). CDR3 residues: CASSRSSVVTGELFF. Here the CDR3 DNA reads TGTGCCAGCAGCCGCTCTAGCGTCGTCACCGGGGAGCTGTTTTTT.

CDR3 coding DNA: TGTGCCAGCAGCCGAGGGGGGGCCCAGCATTTT. Translated: CASSRGGAQHF. The chain employs TRBV27 and TRBJ1-5, with D maybe TRBD1 (6 bases). V dropped 6 bases and J dropped 11 bases, with 11 bases sitting between them. The CDR3 runs to 11 residues. Per germline, CDR1 MNHEY and CDR2 SMNVEV (reference sequence).

The table lists this clonotype with many counts. This sequence joins TRBV7-3 and TRBJ2-4; possibly TRBD2 for D (5 bases). V lost 6 bases and J lost 0, with 9 bases in between. Germline assignment: CDR1 SGHTA and CDR2 FQGTGA. The CDR3 contains 14 residues. The CDR3 loop is CASRPRGAKNIQYF. The CDR3, as DNA: TGTGCCAGCAGACCCCGGGGAGCCAAAAACATTCAGTACTTC.

This clonotype came up many times. The gene calls are TRBV11-2 and TRBJ2-1, with 9 bases that match TRBD2. Germline assignment: CDR1 SGHAT and CDR2 FQNNGV. The CDR3 extends over 15 amino acids. Germline trimming cut 5 bases from V and 9 bases from J; bases unmatched to any gene: 11. CDR3 in DNA: TGTGCCAGCAGCCTGGTAGCGGGAGCTCATAGTGAGCAGTTCTTC. Translation gives CASSLVAGAHSEQFF. Drawing the rest from reference TRBV11-2 and TRBJ2-1, the complete variable domain is EAGVAQSPRYKIIEKRQSVAFWCNPISGHATLYWYQQILGQGPKLLIQFQNNGVVDDSQLPKDRFSAERLKGVDSTLKIQPAKLEDSAVYLCASSLVAGAHSEQFFGPGTRLTVL.

At least ten counts were recorded for this clonotype. V and J are TRBV28 and TRBJ1-1, with 9 bases aligning to TRBD1. Germline V gene sequence: CDR1 MDHEN, CDR2 SYDVKM. This CDR3 region has 15 residues. With 7 bases clipped from V and 1 base from J, the junction kept 7 bases outside the gene matches. The CDR3 is CASITGGQGNTEAFF. DNA of the CDR3: TGTGCCAGCATCACCGGGGGACAGGGGAACACTGAAGCTTTCTTT.

With respect to this clonotype: A read error may explain this, as a much larger clone is one base away. The V call is TRBV28, the J call TRBJ2-4; 8 bases map to TRBD1. The CDR3 contains 17 residues. V gave up 6 bases and J gave up 1 base; unmatched junction bases: 11. Germline-derived CDR1 and CDR2 are MDHEN and SYDVKM. The CDR3 DNA is TGTGCCAGCAGCCGGGGTCAGGGGGCCAGGGCCAAAAACATTCAGTACTTC. It specifies CASSRGQGARAKNIQYF.

This chain connects TRBV10-3 to TRBJ2-3, with TRBD2 as a possible D gene (6 bases). CDR1 is ENHRY and CDR2 is SYGVKD in the germline V gene. The CDR3 has 14 amino acids. V lost 10 bases and J lost 6, with 20 bases in between. CDR3: CATGGAGLGDTQYF. The CDR3 DNA reads TGTGCCACCGGCGGTGCGGGACTTGGGGATACGCAGTATTTT.

There are many counts of this clonotype. This chain joins TRBV6-2 or TRBV6-3 and TRBJ2-7; 7 nucleotides align to TRBD1. V lost 0 bases, J lost 1 base, and 0 bases stayed unmatched. The germline V gene encodes CDR1 MNHEY and CDR2 SVGEGT. The CDR3 consists of 14 residues. DNA of the CDR3: TGTGCCAGCAGTTACTCGGGACAGTCCTACGAGCAGTACTTC. Translated, it gives CASSYSGQSYEQYF.

This chain connects TRBV27 to TRBJ2-7; TRBD1 agrees at 9 bases. Germline trimming cut 7 bases from V and 5 bases from J; bases unmatched to any gene: 12. Germline-derived CDR1 and CDR2 are MNHEY and SMNVEV (reference sequence). The CDR3 loop spans 15 amino acids. The CDR3 is CASTITGGFLNEQYF. The CDR3 coding sequence is TGTGCCAGCACCATAACAGGGGGCTTCCTTAACGAGCAGTACTTC.

This clonotype was detected a few times. J is TRBJ2-7 and V is TRBV15, with D possibly matching TRBD1 (6 bases). CDR1 and CDR2 from the germline V gene are LNHNV and YYDKDF (reference sequence). Deletions cut 2 bases from V and 0 bases from J, with 11 bases between. The CDR3 spans 15 residues. CDR3 DNA sequence: TGTGCCACCAGCAGATCCGGGACAATCTCCTACGAGCAGTACTTC. Its protein product is CATSRSGTISYEQYF.